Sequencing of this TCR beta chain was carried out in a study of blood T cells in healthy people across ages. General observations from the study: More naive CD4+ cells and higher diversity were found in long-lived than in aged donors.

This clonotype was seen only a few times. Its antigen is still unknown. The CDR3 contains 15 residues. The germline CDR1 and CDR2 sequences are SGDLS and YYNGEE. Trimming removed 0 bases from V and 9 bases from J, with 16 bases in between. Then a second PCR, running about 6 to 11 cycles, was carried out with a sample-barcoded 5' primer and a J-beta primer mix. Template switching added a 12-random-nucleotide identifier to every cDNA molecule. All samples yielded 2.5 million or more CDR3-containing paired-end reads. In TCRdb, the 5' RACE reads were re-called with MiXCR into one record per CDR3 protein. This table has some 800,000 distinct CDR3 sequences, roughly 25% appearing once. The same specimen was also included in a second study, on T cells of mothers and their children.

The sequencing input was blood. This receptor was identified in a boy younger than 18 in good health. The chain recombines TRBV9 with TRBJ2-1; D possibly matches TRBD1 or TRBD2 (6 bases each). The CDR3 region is CASSVVGQGTGEQFF. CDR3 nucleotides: TGTGCCAGCAGCGTAGTAGGGCAGGGGACTGGTGAGCAGTTCTTC.